The entry that follows covers one T cell receptor (beta chain) sequence. V lost 3 bases, J lost 8 bases, and 10 bases stayed unmatched. From germline, CDR1 is LNHDA and CDR2 SQIVND (reference sequence). There are 16 residues in the CDR3. Here immunoSEQ multiplex PCR was the method, and the copy in TCRdb shows in-frame clones only, minus some. The profile shows under 500,000 clones, 80% to 90% of them singletons. This sample was included in a study of blood T cell repertoires in COVID-19. Study at large: The analysed material was cDNA or gDNA that came from T cells, B-cell-depleted T cells, or PBMCs.

Input material: peripheral blood. This clonotype was sampled from a woman in her 30s with acute or convalescent COVID-19. This rearrangement joins TRBV19 to TRBJ2-2; 9 bases match TRBD2. CDR3 coding DNA: TGTGCCAGTAGTATCATAGCGGGGGCGCTCCAAGGGGAGCTGTTTTTT. Translation gives CASSIIAGALQGELFF.